This TCR beta chain was sequenced for a study of radiation and T cells in renal cell carcinoma. Time point reported: blood 4 weeks post-SBRT, at nephrectomy. The treatment is: 15 Gy SBRT to primary tumor, nephrectomy 4 weeks later. CDR1 and CDR2 from the germline V gene are SNHLY and FYNNEI. Trimming at V came to 11 bases and at J to 4 bases, leaving 6 bases not matched to a gene. CDR3 length: 13 residues. Assay used: immunoSEQ multiplex PCR; TCRdb lists only in-frame clones, some missing. The repertoire holds about 83,000 clones, with over 65% as singletons. Overall study findings and caveats: No pretreatment tumor biopsies were available for baseline clonotypes.

This clone was found once. Its target is not known. The V and J genes are TRBV2 and TRBJ1-5; 9 bases are shared with TRBD1. The sequences come from blood, collected from a patient whose treatment included radiotherapy and nephrectomy. The sequence was obtained from a woman aged 60 to 75 with renal cell carcinoma. The CDR3, as DNA: TGTGCCTTGCCGACAGGGGGAAATCAGCCCCAGCATTTT. Translating it yields CALPTGGNQPQHF. The variable domain in full, completed from reference TRBV2 and TRBJ1-5, reads EPEVTQTPSHQVTQMGQEVILRCVPISNHLYFYWYRQILGQKVEFLVSFYNNEISEKSEIFDDQFSVERPDGSNFTLKIRSTKLEDSAMYFCALPTGGNQPQHFGDGTRLSIL.